This T cell receptor (beta chain) was documented in a study of T-cell memory formation after mild COVID-19. TCRdb itself ran the 5' RACE reads through MiXCR, one entry per CDR3 protein. The data contain about 620,000 distinct CDR3 sequences, about a sixth of them singletons. The trim removed 6 bases at V and 10 bases at J, leaving 8 bases unmatched. Germline CDR1 KGHSH, CDR2 LQKENI. This CDR3 has 13 amino acids. The V call is TRBV18, the J call TRBJ2-1; 8 nucleotides line up with TRBD1. Sequencing was done on a sample of PBMCs or a T cell subset sorted from them (not recorded which). This TCR was recovered from an adult woman who had mild COVID-19 (a few samples of this study predate the infection). Cell type and time point are not known. This chain's CDR3 is CASSPITGGEQFF. CDR3 in DNA: TGTGCCAGCTCTCCGATAACAGGGGGAGAGCAGTTCTTC. The full variable domain, with the rest looked up from reference TRBV18 and TRBJ2-1, is NAGVMQNPRHLVRRRGQEARLRCSPMKGHSHVYWYRQLPEEGLKFMVYLQKENIIDESGMPKERFSAEFPKEGPSILRIQQVVRGDSAAYFCASSPITGGEQFFGPGTRLTVL.